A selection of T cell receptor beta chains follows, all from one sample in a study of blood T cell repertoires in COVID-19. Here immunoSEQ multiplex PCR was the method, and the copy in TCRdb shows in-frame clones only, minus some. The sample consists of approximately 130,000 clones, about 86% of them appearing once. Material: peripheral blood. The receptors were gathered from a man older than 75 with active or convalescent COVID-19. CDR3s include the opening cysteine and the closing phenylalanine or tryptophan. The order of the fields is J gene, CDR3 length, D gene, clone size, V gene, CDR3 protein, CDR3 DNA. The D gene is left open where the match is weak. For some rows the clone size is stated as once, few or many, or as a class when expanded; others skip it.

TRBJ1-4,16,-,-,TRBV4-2,CASSQEGAATNEKLFF,TGTGCCAGCAGCCAAGAGGGAGCTGCAACTAATGAAAAACTGTTTTTT
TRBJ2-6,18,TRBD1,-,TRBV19,CASSTGQGVNSGANVLTF,TGTGCCAGTAGTACGGGACAGGGGGTAAATTCTGGGGCCAACGTCCTGACTTTC
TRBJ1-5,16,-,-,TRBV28,CASSLVKRYSNQPQHF,TGTGCCAGCAGTTTAGTAAAGCGTTATAGCAATCAGCCCCAGCATTTT
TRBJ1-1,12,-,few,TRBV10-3,CAISEIALEAFF,TGTGCCATCAGTGAGATAGCCCTCGAAGCTTTCTTT
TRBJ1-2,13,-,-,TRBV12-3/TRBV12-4,CASSSGLTYGYTF,TGTGCCAGCAGTTCCGGACTAACCTATGGCTACACCTTC
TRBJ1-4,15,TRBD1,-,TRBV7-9,CASSFGQGGGEKLFF,TGTGCCAGCAGCTTCGGACAGGGAGGGGGTGAAAAACTGTTTTTT
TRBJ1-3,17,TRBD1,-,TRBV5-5,CASSSGQGILSGNTIYF,TGTGCCAGCAGCTCGGGACAGGGGATACTCTCTGGAAACACCATATATTTT
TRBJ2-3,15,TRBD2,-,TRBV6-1,CASTQGLAGVDTQYF,TGTGCCAGCACCCAGGGACTAGCGGGGGTAGATACGCAGTATTTT
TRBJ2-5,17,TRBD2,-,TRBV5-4,CASSRDRSGGEGETQYF,TGTGCCAGCAGCAGGGACCGTTCCGGGGGGGAGGGAGAGACCCAGTACTTC
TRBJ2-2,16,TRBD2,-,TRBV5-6,CASRIGGTSLTGELFF,TGTGCCAGCCGCATTGGGGGGACTAGTTTGACCGGGGAGCTGTTTTTT
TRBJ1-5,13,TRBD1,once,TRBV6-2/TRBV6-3,CASSYLRGEPQHF,TGTGCCAGCAGTTACCTCAGGGGGGAGCCCCAGCATTTT
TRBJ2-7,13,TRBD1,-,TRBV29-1,CSVQGQGGYEQYF,TGCAGCGTTCAGGGACAGGGCGGCTACGAGCAGTACTTC
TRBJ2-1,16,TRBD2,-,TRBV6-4,CASSPGTSGGLNEQFF,TGTGCCAGCAGTCCCGGGACTAGCGGGGGGCTAAATGAGCAGTTCTTC
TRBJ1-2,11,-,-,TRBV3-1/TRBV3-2,CASSTAYGYTF,TGTGCCAGCTCAACAGCCTATGGCTACACCTTC
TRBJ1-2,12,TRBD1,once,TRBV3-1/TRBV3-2,CASSPYRGGYTF,TGTGCCAGCAGCCCTTACAGGGGCGGCTACACCTTC
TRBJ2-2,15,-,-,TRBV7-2,CASSLGDRGSGELFF,TGTGCCAGCAGCTTAGGGGATAGGGGCAGCGGGGAGCTGTTTTTT
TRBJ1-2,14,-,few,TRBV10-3,CAISETGLSYGYTF,TGTGCCATCAGTGAGACTGGACTGAGCTATGGCTACACCTTC
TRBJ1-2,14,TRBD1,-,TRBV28,CASSLSTGAYGYTF,TGTGCCAGCAGTTTATCTACAGGGGCCTATGGCTACACCTTC
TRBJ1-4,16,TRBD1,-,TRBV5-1,CASSLGGASTNEKLFF,TGCGCCAGCAGCTTAGGGGGCGCATCAACTAATGAAAAACTGTTTTTT
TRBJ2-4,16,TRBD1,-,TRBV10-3,CAISDFDRATKNIQYF,TGTGCCATCAGTGATTTTGACAGGGCGACCAAAAACATTCAGTACTTC
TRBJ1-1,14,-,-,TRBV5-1,CASSLFAGNTEAFF,TGCGCCAGCAGCTTGTTCGCGGGGAACACTGAAGCTTTCTTT
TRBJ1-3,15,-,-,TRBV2,CASSDQIFSGNTIYF,TGTGCCAGCAGTGACCAGATATTCTCTGGAAACACCATATATTTT
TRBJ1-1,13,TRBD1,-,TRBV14,CASSLSGGPEAFF,TGTGCCAGCAGCCTATCAGGGGGGCCTGAAGCTTTCTTT
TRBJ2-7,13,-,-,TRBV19,CASSSEYSYEQYF,TGTGCCAGTAGTAGTGAGTACTCCTACGAGCAGTACTTC
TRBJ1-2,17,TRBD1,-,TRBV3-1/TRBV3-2,CASSRRDRDLVDYGYTF,TGTGCCAGCAGCCGCCGGGACAGGGATCTTGTGGACTATGGCTACACCTTC
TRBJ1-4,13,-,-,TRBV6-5,CATRQSVGEKLFF,TGTGCCACCCGACAGTCGGTCGGTGAAAAACTGTTTTTT
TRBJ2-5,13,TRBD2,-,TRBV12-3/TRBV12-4,CAVSARGVETQYF,TGTGCCGTCTCCGCGCGGGGGGTGGAGACCCAGTACTTC
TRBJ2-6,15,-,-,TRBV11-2,CASSWQSSGANVLTF,TGTGCCAGCAGCTGGCAAAGCTCTGGGGCCAACGTCCTGACTTTC
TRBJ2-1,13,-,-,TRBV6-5,CASRQELYNEQFF,TGTGCCAGCAGACAGGAGCTATACAATGAGCAGTTCTTC
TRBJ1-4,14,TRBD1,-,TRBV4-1,CASSRDRLNEKLFF,TGCGCCAGCAGCCGGGACAGATTAAATGAAAAACTGTTTTTT
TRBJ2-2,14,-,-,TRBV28,CASSLAGNTGELFF,TGTGCCAGCAGTTTGGCAGGGAACACCGGGGAGCTGTTTTTT
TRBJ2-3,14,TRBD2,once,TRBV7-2,CASSLTTTSLAQYF,TGTGCCAGCAGCTTAACAACGACTAGCCTTGCGCAGTATTTT
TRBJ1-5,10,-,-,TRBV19,CTGPNQPQHF,TGCACAGGACCCAATCAGCCCCAGCATTTT
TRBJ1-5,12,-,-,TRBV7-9,CASSSPGKPQHF,TGTGCCAGCAGCTCGCCAGGGAAGCCCCAGCATTTT
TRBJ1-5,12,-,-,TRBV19,CASRRGLEPQHF,TGTGCCAGTAGAAGGGGCTTGGAGCCCCAGCATTTT
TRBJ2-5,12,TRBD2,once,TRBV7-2,CASRSGGETQYF,TGTGCCAGCAGAAGCGGGGGGGAGACCCAGTACTTC
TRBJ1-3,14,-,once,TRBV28,CASNGHFSGNTIYF,TGTGCCAGCAATGGGCATTTCTCTGGAAACACCATATATTTT
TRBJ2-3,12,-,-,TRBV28,CASTEYTDTQYF,TGTGCCAGCACGGAGTACACAGATACGCAGTATTTT
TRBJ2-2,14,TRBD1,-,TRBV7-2,CASSGTAYTGELFF,TGTGCCAGCAGCGGGACAGCTTACACCGGGGAGCTGTTTTTT
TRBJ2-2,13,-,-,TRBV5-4,CASSFQNTGELFF,TGTGCCAGCAGCTTCCAGAACACCGGGGAGCTGTTTTTT
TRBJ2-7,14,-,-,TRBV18,CASSPGWASYEQYF,TGTGCCAGCTCACCAGGATGGGCCTCCTACGAGCAGTACTTC
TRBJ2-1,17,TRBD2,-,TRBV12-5,CASGGGLAGLTYNEQFF,TGTGCTAGTGGGGGCGGACTAGCGGGCTTGACCTACAATGAGCAGTTCTTC
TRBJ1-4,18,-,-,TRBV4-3,CASSQAGLVNIRNEKLFF,TGCGCCAGCAGCCAAGCAGGGTTGGTCAACATACGGAATGAAAAACTGTTTTTT
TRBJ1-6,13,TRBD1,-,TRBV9,CASGGQGRSPLHF,TGTGCCAGCGGGGGACAGGGGAGGTCACCCCTCCACTTT
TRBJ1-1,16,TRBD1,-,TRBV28,CASSLPQGQGVNEAFF,TGTGCCAGCAGCCTCCCGCAAGGGCAGGGGGTGAATGAAGCTTTCTTT
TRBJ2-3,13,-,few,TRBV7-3,CASSSAAGGTQYF,TGTGCCAGCAGCTCCGCGGCGGGCGGTACGCAGTATTTT
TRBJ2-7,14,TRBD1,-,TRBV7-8,CASSVDRVGYEQYF,TGTGCCAGCAGCGTGGACAGGGTTGGTTACGAGCAGTACTTC
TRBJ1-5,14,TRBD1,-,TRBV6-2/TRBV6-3,CASSHGQGDQPQHF,TGTGCCAGCAGCCACGGACAGGGGGATCAGCCCCAGCATTTT
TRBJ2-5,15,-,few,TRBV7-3,CASSLSGRGSETQYF,TGTGCCAGCAGCTTATCGGGCAGGGGAAGCGAGACCCAGTACTTC
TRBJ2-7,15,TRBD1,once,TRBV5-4,CASSLPGQGAEEQYF,TGTGCCAGCAGCTTACCGGGACAGGGGGCGGAAGAGCAGTACTTC
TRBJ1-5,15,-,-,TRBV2,CASRDAGSSGGPQHF,TGTGCCAGCAGGGACGCCGGGAGCTCTGGGGGGCCCCAGCATTTT
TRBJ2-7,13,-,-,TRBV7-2,CASSRGGSYEQYF,TGTGCCAGCAGCCGCGGCGGATCATACGAGCAGTACTTC
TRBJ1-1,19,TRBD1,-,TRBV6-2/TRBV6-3,CASSYSKSGTGGIRTEAFF,TGTGCCAGCAGTTACTCGAAGTCCGGGACAGGGGGGATAAGGACTGAAGCTTTCTTT